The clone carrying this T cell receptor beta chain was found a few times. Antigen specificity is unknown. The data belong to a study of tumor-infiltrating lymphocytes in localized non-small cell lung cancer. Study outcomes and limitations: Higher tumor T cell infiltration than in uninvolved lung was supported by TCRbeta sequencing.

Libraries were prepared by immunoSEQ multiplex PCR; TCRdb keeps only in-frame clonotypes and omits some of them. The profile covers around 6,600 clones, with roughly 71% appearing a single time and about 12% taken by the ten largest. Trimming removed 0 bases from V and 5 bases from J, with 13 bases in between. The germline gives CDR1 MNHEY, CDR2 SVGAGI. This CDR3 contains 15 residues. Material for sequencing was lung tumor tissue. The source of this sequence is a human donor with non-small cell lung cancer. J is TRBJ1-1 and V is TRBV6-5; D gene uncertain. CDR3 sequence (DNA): TGTGCCAGCAGTTACTCGAGCGTAGGGAGGACTGAAGCTTTCTTT. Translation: CASSYSSVGRTEAFF.